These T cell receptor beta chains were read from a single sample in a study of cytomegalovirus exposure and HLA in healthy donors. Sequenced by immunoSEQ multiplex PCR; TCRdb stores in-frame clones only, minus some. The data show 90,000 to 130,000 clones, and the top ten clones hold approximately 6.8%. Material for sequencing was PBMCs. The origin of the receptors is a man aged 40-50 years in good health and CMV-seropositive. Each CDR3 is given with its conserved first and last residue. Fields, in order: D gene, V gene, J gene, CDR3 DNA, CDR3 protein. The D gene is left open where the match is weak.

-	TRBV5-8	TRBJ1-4	TGTGCCAGCAGCCCCTTAGGGGGGGAACTGTTTTTT	CASSPLGGELFF
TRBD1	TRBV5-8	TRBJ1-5	TGTGCCAGCAGCTTTAAAGTGACAGGGGCTCAGCCCCAGCATTTT	CASSFKVTGAQPQHF
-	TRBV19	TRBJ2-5	TGTGCCAGTAGTAAGGCAGGGGCTCGAGAGACCCAGTACTTC	CASSKAGARETQYF
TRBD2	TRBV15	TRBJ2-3	TGTGCCACCAGCAGAGATCTTCGACAACTAGCGGGGCGCACAGATACGCAGTATTTT	CATSRDLRQLAGRTDTQYF
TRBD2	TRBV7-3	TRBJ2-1	TGTGCCAGCAGCAAGAGCGGGAGGGGTAATGAGCAGTTCTTC	CASSKSGRGNEQFF
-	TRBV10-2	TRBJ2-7	TGCGCCAGCATTGGGACTGCATCCTACGAGCAGTACTTC	CASIGTASYEQYF
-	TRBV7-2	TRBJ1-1	TGTGCCAGCAGCTTAGACGTGACGACAATGAACACTGAAGCTTTCTTT	CASSLDVTTMNTEAFF
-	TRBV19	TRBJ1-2	TGTGCCAGTAGTATAGATCATCGGGGCAGGGGTAACTATGGCTACACCTTC	CASSIDHRGRGNYGYTF
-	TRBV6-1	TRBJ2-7	TGTGCCAGCAGTGAATGGGTAGGGGGGGCCTACGAGCAGTACTTC	CASSEWVGGAYEQYF
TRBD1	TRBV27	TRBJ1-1	TGTGCCAGCAGAGGGCAAGGCAGGGGGACTGAAGCTTTCTTT	CASRGQGRGTEAFF
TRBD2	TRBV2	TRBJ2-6	TGTGCCAGCGCCCGGGAGGGCTCTGGGGCCAACGTCCTGACTTTC	CASAREGSGANVLTF
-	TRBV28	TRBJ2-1	TGTGCCAGCAGTAGGCGCGGGGACTACAATGAGCAGTTCTTC	CASSRRGDYNEQFF
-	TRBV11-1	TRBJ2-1	TGTGCCAGCAGCTTAGCGCTCGGTGAGCAGTTCTTC	CASSLALGEQFF
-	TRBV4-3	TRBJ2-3	TGCGCCAGCAGCCAATTTGTAGTCTTCCACACAGATACGCAGTATTTT	CASSQFVVFHTDTQYF
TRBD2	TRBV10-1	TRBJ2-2	TGCGCCAGCAGTGATGAGAGCGGGAGGCTCACCGGGGAGCTGTTTTTT	CASSDESGRLTGELFF
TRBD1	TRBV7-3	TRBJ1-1	TGTGCCAGCAGCCCGAGGGGGACAGAGAACACTGAAGCTTTCTTT	CASSPRGTENTEAFF
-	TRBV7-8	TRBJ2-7	TGTGCCAGCAGCAAACAGGGATGGTGGGAGCAGTACTTC	CASSKQGWWEQYF
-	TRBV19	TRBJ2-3	TGTGCCAGTAGTTCCGATTGGCCCCTAACTACGGGAATAGATACGCAGTATTTT	CASSSDWPLTTGIDTQYF
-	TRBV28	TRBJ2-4	TGTGCCAGCAGCCCGGGAAACATTCAGTACTTC	CASSPGNIQYF
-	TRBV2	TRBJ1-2	TGTGCCAGCAGTGATAACATCCCTTATGGCTACACCTTC	CASSDNIPYGYTF
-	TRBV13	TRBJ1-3	TGTGCCAGCAGCCGCCTGAGAGGGACACCCTCTGGAAACACCATATATTTT	CASSRLRGTPSGNTIYF
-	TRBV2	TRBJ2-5	TGTGCCAGCACCACCCTTGAGGCGCAGAAGACCCAGTACTTC	CASTTLEAQKTQYF
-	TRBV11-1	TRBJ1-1	TGTGCCAGCAGCTATCTTACGGGGGACACTGAAGCTTTCTTT	CASSYLTGDTEAFF
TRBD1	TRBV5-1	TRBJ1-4	TGCGCCAGCAGCTTGGGGCAGGGGGGTGAAAAACTGTTTTTT	CASSLGQGGEKLFF
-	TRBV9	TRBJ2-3	TGTGCCAGCAGCGTAGGGGGAGCTAGCACAGATACGCAGTATTTT	CASSVGGASTDTQYF
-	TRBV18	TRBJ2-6	TGTGCCAGCTCCCTCGAGTCCTCTGGGGCCAACGTCCTGACTTTC	CASSLESSGANVLTF
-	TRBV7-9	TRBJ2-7	TGTGCCAGCAGCCTCAGGGGTGGAGGCTACGAGCAGTACTTC	CASSLRGGGYEQYF
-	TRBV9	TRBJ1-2	TGTGCCAGCAGCGTAGATACGTGGAGGGATGGCTACACCTTC	CASSVDTWRDGYTF
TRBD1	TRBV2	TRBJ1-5	TGTGCCAGCAGTGAAGCCGGGACAGGGAATCAGCCCCAGCATTTT	CASSEAGTGNQPQHF
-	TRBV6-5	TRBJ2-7	TGTGCCAGCAGTTACTCGAGACTAGACTACGAGCAGTACTTC	CASSYSRLDYEQYF
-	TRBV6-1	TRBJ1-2	TGTGCCAGCAGTGATGAGGGCTGGAATGGCTACACCTTC	CASSDEGWNGYTF
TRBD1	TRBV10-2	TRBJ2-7	TGCGCCAGCAGTGACTCTTGGGGACAGGGCCACGAGCAGTACTTC	CASSDSWGQGHEQYF
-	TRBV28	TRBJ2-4	TGTGCCAGCAGATCCCGAATCGGGCAGGGTTGGGCCAAAAACATTCAGTACTTC	CASRSRIGQGWAKNIQYF
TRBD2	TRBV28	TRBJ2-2	TGTGCCAGCAGTCCAAGCGGGAGAGTCACCGGGGAGCTGTTTTTT	CASSPSGRVTGELFF
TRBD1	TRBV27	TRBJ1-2	TGTGCCAGCAGCCACAGGGGGCTGAGTTATGGCTACACCTTC	CASSHRGLSYGYTF
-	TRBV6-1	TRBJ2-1	TGTGCCAGCATGGACAGAGACAATGAGCAGTTCTTC	CASMDRDNEQFF
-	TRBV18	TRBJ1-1	TGTGCCAGCTCACCTGAGGGACAACCTATGAACACTGAAGCTTTCTTT	CASSPEGQPMNTEAFF
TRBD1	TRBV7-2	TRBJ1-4	TGTGCCAGCAGCTTACAGGGGGGTGAAAATGAAAAACTGTTTTTT	CASSLQGGENEKLFF
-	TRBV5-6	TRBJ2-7	TGTGCCAGCAGCTTGCCATCGGGACGGACTATCTCCTACGAGCAGTACTTC	CASSLPSGRTISYEQYF
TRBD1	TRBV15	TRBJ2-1	TGTGCCACCAGCACACGACAGGGGAATATGTTCGGGTCCTACAATGAGCAGTTCTTC	CATSTRQGNMFGSYNEQFF
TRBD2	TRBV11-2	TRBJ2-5	TGTGCCAGCAGCTTAGAGGGGACTAGCTTCAGGTCCTACCAAGAGACCCAGTACTTC	CASSLEGTSFRSYQETQYF
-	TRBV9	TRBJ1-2	TGTGCCAGCAGCGCTCAGGGTAACGATGGCTACACCTTC	CASSAQGNDGYTF
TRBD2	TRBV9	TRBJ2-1	TGTGCCAGCAGTGGGAATAGCGGGAGTTCTTACAATGAGCAGTTCTTC	CASSGNSGSSYNEQFF
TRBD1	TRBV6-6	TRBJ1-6	TGTGCCAGCAGTAGGGGACAGCCAAGCGGACCCCTCCACTTT	CASSRGQPSGPLHF
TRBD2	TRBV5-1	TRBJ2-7	TGCGCCAGCAGCCCCCAAGGGGGACTAGCGGGAGCCCGGTACGAGCAGTACTTC	CASSPQGGLAGARYEQYF
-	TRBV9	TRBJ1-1	TGTGCCAGCAGCGGGAGGGCCGATCAAACTCGGGCTTTCTTT	CASSGRADQTRAFF
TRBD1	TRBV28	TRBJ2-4	TGTGCCAGCAGTTTATCCGCCGGGACAGGGCAGTACTTC	CASSLSAGTGQYF
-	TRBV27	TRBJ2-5	TGTGCCAGCAGTTTGGGGGCGGGGACCCAGTACTTC	CASSLGAGTQYF
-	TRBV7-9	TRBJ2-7	TGTGCCAGCAGCTTAGCATGGGCTGGTTCCTACGAGCAGTACTTC	CASSLAWAGSYEQYF
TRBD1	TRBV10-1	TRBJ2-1	TGCGCCAGCAGTGAATTGGGGACAGGGGTTAATGAGCAGTTCTTC	CASSELGTGVNEQFF